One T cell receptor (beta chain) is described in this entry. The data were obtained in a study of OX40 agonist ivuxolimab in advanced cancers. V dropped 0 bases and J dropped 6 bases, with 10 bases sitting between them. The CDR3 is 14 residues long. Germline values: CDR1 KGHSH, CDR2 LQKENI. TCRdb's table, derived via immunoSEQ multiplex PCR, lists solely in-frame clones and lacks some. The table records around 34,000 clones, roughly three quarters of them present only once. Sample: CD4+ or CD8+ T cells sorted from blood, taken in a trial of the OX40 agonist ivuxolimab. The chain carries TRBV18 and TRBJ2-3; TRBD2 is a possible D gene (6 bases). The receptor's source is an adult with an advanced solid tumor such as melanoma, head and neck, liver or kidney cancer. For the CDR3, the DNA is TGTGCCAGCTCACCACCTAGCGGTCTCGATACGCAGTATTTT. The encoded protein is CASSPPSGLDTQYF.